The rows below give T cell receptor beta chains drawn from one sample of a study of neurological immune-mediated disorders. Each CDR3 protein gets one entry after TCRdb re-called the 5' RACE reads with MiXCR. The data hold approximately 59,000 distinct CDR3 sequences, with roughly 5% observed a single time. Material for sequencing was PBMCs. The source is a human donor with multiple sclerosis. The donor label of this sample is uncertain. Each CDR3 is given with its conserved first and last residue.

TRBV5-1	17	TRBJ2-7	CASSLAAVAGASREQYF
TRBV12-3/TRBV12-4	17	TRBJ1-6	CASSLAGAAWGNSPLHF
TRBV3-1	14	TRBJ1-2	CASSLTGGNYGYTF
TRBV7-2	12	TRBJ1-1	CASSRTGERAFF
TRBV11-2	13	TRBJ1-5	CASSLGLGQPQHF
TRBV9	15	TRBJ2-2	CASSVDVRDTGELFF
TRBV5-5	16	TRBJ2-2	CASSFTGGGFTGELFF
TRBV20-1	12	TRBJ2-7	CSARVMYGEQYF
TRBV5-1	15	TRBJ1-5	CASSLEPGTGSLQHF
TRBV5-1	14	TRBJ2-7	CASSISLAQYEQYF
TRBV2	12	TRBJ2-5	CATGLAEETQYF
TRBV29-1	12	TRBJ2-7	CSVARGPYEQYF
TRBV5-1	19	TRBJ1-5	CASSLMGLQGADGNQPQHF
TRBV14	15	TRBJ1-2	CASSQDLLPFYGYTF
TRBV5-1	17	TRBJ1-6	CASSPAPGQGHNSPLHF
TRBV12-5	13	TRBJ1-5	CASGGPGEQPQHF
TRBV24-1	15	TRBJ2-1	CATSDPGQGLNEQFF
TRBV5-1	13	TRBJ2-7	CASAEGDGYEQYF
TRBV7-2	13	TRBJ1-5	CASSFEGIQPQHF
TRBV11-3	15	TRBJ2-1	CASSSNQYSYNEQFF
TRBV5-1	16	TRBJ2-3	CASSLGAGALTDTQYF
TRBV6-4	14	TRBJ2-7	CASSLERDSYEQYF